In its sample, the clone carrying this T cell receptor beta chain was seen a few times. Its antigen is currently unknown. Trimming removed 4 bases at V and 6 bases at J, with 13 bases between. The CDR3 runs to 13 residues. As for time point: pre-sensitization, week 0. Noted treatment: therapeutic diphenylcyclopropenone sensitization with weekly scalp DPC. Sequencing started from total RNA isolated from unfractionated whole blood. TCRdb recomputed calls from the RACE reads with MiXCR, one row per CDR3 protein. The table lists about 120,000 distinct CDR3 sequences, roughly 13% of them singletons. This sample was included in a study of human T cells and chemical hapten exposure. General study points: PT1 expanded TCR numbers tracked positively with patch test score. TCRs above 1 in 1000 frequency stayed constant with DPC sensitization. Every donor had alopecia, and their immune response may therefore differ from healthy people's.

This chain links TRBV12-3 or TRBV12-4 with TRBJ2-7, with no clear D. Sequencing used whole blood, obtained in connection with sensitization to the hapten diphenylcyclopropenone (DPC). This receptor was taken from a woman aged 18-29 years with alopecia areata. Some clones in this sample may be carry-over from other donors' samples. CDR3 protein: CASSSIGRAEQYF. Here the CDR3 DNA reads TGTGCCAGCAGTTCTATTGGCCGCGCCGAGCAGTACTTC.